These 13 T cell receptor beta chains originate from one sample sequenced in a study of response to subunit inactivated influenza vaccine. One entry per CDR3 protein, called by TCRdb with MiXCR from the RT-PCR reads. The sample includes 500,000 to 600,000 distinct CDR3 sequences, 10% to 15% of them seen just once. The sample was PBMCs from blood, taken about 40 days after vaccination. The receptors stem from a man in his forties or fifties who received an inactivated influenza vaccine.

This clonotype occurred a few times. One junction end does not reproduce the germline sequence, and a read error may be involved. The chain has TRBV29-1 and TRBJ2-7; no definite D call. The CDR3 is 12 residues long. Germline assignment: CDR1 SQVTM and CDR2 ANQGSEA. This chain's CDR3 is CSAGTPAYEQYF. The CDR3 bases are TGCAGCGCCGGTACGCCAGCCTATGAGCAGTACTTC.

The chain employs TRBV5-6 and TRBJ2-7; possibly TRBD1 for D (7 bases). Germline assignment: CDR1 SGHDT and CDR2 YYEEEE. The V end lost 4 bases, the J end lost 3 bases, and 23 bases lay between the germline ends. This CDR3 is 17 amino acids long. The CDR3 DNA is TGTGCCAGCAGCCGTCTCGAGGTGACAGGGACTTACTACGAGCAGTACTTC. Translating it yields CASSRLEVTGTYYEQYF.

V gene TRBV5-4 combines with J gene TRBJ1-1; D is perhaps TRBD1 (6 bases). Trimming pared 7 bases from V and 0 bases from J, leaving 16 bases between. Germline V CDR1 and CDR2: SGHNT, YYREEE (reference sequence). This CDR3 comprises 15 residues. The DNA of the CDR3 is TGTGCCAGCGGAAACAGGGACCCCATGAACACTGAAGCTTTCTTT. Encoded protein: CASGNRDPMNTEAFF.

This clonotype came up many times. This chain joins TRBV20-1 and TRBJ2-3, with a tentative D call TRBD2 (6 bases). Germline loops: CDR1 DFQATT, CDR2 SNEGSKA (reference sequence). CDR3 length equals 12 residues. Trimming removed 8 bases from V and 1 base from J, with 10 bases in between. The CDR3 nucleotides read TGCAGTATTAGCGGCCGCACAGATACGCAGTATTTT. This sequence encodes CSISGRTDTQYF.

V gene TRBV12-3 or TRBV12-4 combines with J gene TRBJ2-3, with 15 positions matching TRBD2. The ends lost 6 bases at V and 12 bases at J; junction bases unmatched: 7. CDR3 length equals 14 residues. As DNA, the CDR3 is TGTGCCAGCAGAGACGGGACTAGCGGGGGGAATCAGTATTTT. It codes for CASRDGTSGGNQYF.

This clonotype was counted between two and nine times. The genes are TRBV4-2 and TRBJ1-1; possible D gene TRBD1, 5 bases. The CDR3 is 17 residues long. The V and J ends lost 1 base and 3 bases respectively, with 18 bases between them. The germline gives CDR1 LGHNA, CDR2 YNFKEQ. CDR3 in DNA: TGTGCCAGCAGCCAAGGATTTCGACAGTCCGGCGACACTGAAGCTTTCTTT. Its protein is CASSQGFRQSGDTEAFF.

This clonotype was detected a few times. The J gene is TRBJ2-1, the V gene TRBV5-6; 10 positions match TRBD2. The CDR3 consists of 15 residues. Per germline, CDR1 SGHDT and CDR2 YYEEEE. Unmatched junction bases numbered 3, after V lost 2 bases and J lost 4 bases. DNA for the CDR3: TGTGCCAGCAGCTTTCCTAGCGGGAGTTACAATGAGCAGTTCTTC. Protein product: CASSFPSGSYNEQFF.

This clonotype has a count of ten or more. The V call is TRBV20-1, the J call TRBJ1-2, with D maybe TRBD1 (6 bases). Germline V gives CDR1 DFQATT, CDR2 SNEGSKA (reference sequence). The V end was cut by 4 bases, the J end by 7 bases, with 10 bases between. The CDR3 extends over 11 amino acids. CDR3 sequence (DNA): TGCAGTGCTACAGGGGCTGGTGGCTACACCTTC. This sequence encodes CSATGAGGYTF.

There are many counts of this clonotype. The V call is TRBV4-3, the J call TRBJ1-1, with D possibly TRBD1 on 6 matching bases. The CDR3 runs 14 residues. Germline lookup yields CDR1 LGHNA and CDR2 YSLEER. Trimming left V 6 bases short and J 1 base short, with 12 bases between. The CDR3 bases are TGCGCCAGCAGTCGCCGGGACAAGAACACTGAAGCTTTCTTT. Amino acids: CASSRRDKNTEAFF.

A few counts support this clonotype. This chain connects TRBV27 to TRBJ2-7, with D unclear. Per the germline V gene, CDR1 is MNHEY and CDR2 is SMNVEV (reference sequence). V dropped 4 bases and J dropped 3 bases, with 13 bases sitting between them. The CDR3 covers 14 residues. CDR3 DNA sequence: TGTGCCAGCAGTTCCGAAGGACCCTACTACGAGCAGTACTTC. As protein: CASSSEGPYYEQYF.

The V and J genes are TRBV4-3 and TRBJ2-7; D is possibly TRBD1 or TRBD2 (5 bases each). CDR3 length: 15 residues. The V and J ends lost 4 bases and 5 bases respectively, with 18 bases between them. Germline V lookup: CDR1 LGHNA, CDR2 YSLEER. CDR3 protein: CASSPGKGRGDEQYF. In nucleotides, the CDR3 is TGCGCCAGCAGCCCAGGGAAGGGGCGAGGGGACGAGCAGTACTTC.

This clonotype was found a few times. The rearrangement joins TRBV3-1 to TRBJ2-5, with D maybe TRBD2 (7 bases). Germline CDR1 reads LGHDT; CDR2 reads YNNKEL (reference sequence). This CDR3 has 15 residues. V dropped 4 bases and J dropped 0 bases, with 12 bases sitting between them. The DNA of the CDR3 is TGTGCCAGCAGCCGAGGGGGGGTGTACCAAGAGACCCAGTACTTC. Its protein product is CASSRGGVYQETQYF.

In its sample, this clonotype was seen a few times. The V call is TRBV12-3 or TRBV12-4, the J call TRBJ1-1; TRBD1 might be the D (5 bases). The V gene lost 5 bases and the J gene lost 2 bases, with 15 bases spanning the gap. This CDR3 is 15 amino acids long. CDR3 region: CASSTYRDRNTEAFF. In nucleotides, the CDR3 is TGTGCCAGCAGTACGTACCGGGACCGCAACACTGAAGCTTTCTTT.